This T cell receptor (beta chain) was observed in a study of blood T cell repertoires in COVID-19. V dropped 4 bases and J dropped 2; count of bases not matched to a gene: 7. Germline V lookup: CDR1 SGHNT, CDR2 YYREEE (reference sequence). The length of the CDR3 is 15 residues. TCRdb's copy holds only in-frame clones and misses some; the assay was immunoSEQ multiplex PCR. The sample contains approximately 180,000 clones, 88% of which appear only once. J is TRBJ2-3 and V is TRBV5-4; 7 bases are shared with TRBD2. The sequence derives from a man in his forties with active or convalescent COVID-19. Sequenced sample: peripheral blood. The CDR3 spells CASSQSGGLTDTQYF. CDR3 DNA sequence: TGTGCCAGCAGCCAATCGGGAGGCCTCACAGATACGCAGTATTTT.